This TCR beta chain was identified in a study of blood T cells in healthy people across ages. Germline-derived CDR1 and CDR2 are SQVTM and ANQGSEA. This CDR3 has 14 residues. Through a sample-barcoded 5' primer and a J-beta primer mix, a second PCR was run for about 6 to 12 cycles. TCRdb independently ran MiXCR on the 5' RACE reads; one entry per CDR3 protein. The sample holds about 800,000 distinct CDR3 sequences; approximately 25% are singletons and the top ten take under 4%. This same sample was also taken into another study, of T cells of mothers and their children.

The sequenced sample consisted of blood. The rearrangement joins TRBV29-1 to TRBJ2-5, with D possibly being TRBD2 (5 bases). The DNA end lines up better with TRBJ2-1; the J call may be wrong. This TCR was recovered from a boy aged 5-17 years in good health. This chain's CDR3 is CSSSGRTAGVEQFF. DNA of the CDR3: TGCAGCTCCTCAGGACGGACCGCCGGGGTAGAGCAGTTCTTC.